Sequencing of this T cell receptor (beta chain) was carried out in a study of blood T cell repertoires in COVID-19. Turning to the study itself: Some COVID-19 samples were acute and others convalescent; all came from the United States, Italy and Spain. PBMCs, B-cell-depleted T cells, or T cells provided the cDNA or gDNA that made up the material.

J lost 10 bases, V lost 0 bases, and 6 bases had no gene match. The CDR3 totals 14 residues. Per the germline V gene, CDR1 is KGHSH and CDR2 is LQKENI. Per the study methods: Reference gene primer amplification gave nucleated cell count estimates. Profiled with immunoSEQ multiplex PCR; TCRdb holds only in-frame clones, not every one. D and trimming were read from the DNA, whereas the V and J calls and clone size are those reported in that table. The table has more than 65,000 clones, approximately 80% seen once. This TCR was sampled from a human donor in a cohort sampled during active COVID-19. Sequenced input: peripheral blood. The chain has TRBV18 and TRBJ2-1, with TRBD2 matching 7 bases. CDR3 DNA sequence: TGTGCCAGCTCACCACCGAGCGGGGCTTGGGAGCAGTTCTTC. Its protein product is CASSPPSGAWEQFF.